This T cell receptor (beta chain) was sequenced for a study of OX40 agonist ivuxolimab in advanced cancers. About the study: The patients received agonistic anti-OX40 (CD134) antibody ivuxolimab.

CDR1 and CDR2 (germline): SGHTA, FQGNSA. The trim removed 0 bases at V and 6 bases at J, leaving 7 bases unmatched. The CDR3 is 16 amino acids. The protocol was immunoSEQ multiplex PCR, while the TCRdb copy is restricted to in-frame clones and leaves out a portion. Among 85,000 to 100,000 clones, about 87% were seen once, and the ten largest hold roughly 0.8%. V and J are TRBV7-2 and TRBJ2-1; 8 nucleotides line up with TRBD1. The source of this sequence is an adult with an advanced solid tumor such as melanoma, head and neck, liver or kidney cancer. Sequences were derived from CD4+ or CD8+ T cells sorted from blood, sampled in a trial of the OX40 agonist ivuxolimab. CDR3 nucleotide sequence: TGTGCCAGCAGCTTAGCGCTAGGACAGGGACTCAATGAGCAGTTCTTC. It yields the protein CASSLALGQGLNEQFF.